Included here is one TCR beta chain sequence, with context. As yet, its antigen is unknown. The entry originates in a study of T cell responses to AZD1222 COVID-19 vaccine. Assay: immunoSEQ multiplex PCR; the TCRdb copy retains only in-frame clones and omits some. The sample lists around 150,000 clones, more than 85% occurring once. Overall study results and limits: Nearly half of spike-specific TCRs reportedly target unmutated variant regions. Only 5 to 7 individuals given AZD1222 were seropositive at baseline.

Per germline, CDR1 KGHSH and CDR2 LQKENI. The CDR3 loop spans 15 amino acids. Unmatched junction bases numbered 10, after V lost 1 base and J lost 8 bases. The specimen was peripheral blood, collected 28 days after the second AZD1222 dose. This rearrangement joins TRBV18 to TRBJ1-2; TRBD1 matches 7 bases. The sequence derives from an adult who received the AZD1222 COVID-19 vaccine. CDR3 coding DNA: TGTGCCAGCTCACCACGAGACAGGGATACGGGGGGCTACACCTTC. Encoded protein: CASSPRDRDTGGYTF. Together with reference TRBV18 and TRBJ1-2, the CDR3 gives the full variable domain: NAGVMQNPRHLVRRRGQEARLRCSPMKGHSHVYWYRQLPEEGLKFMVYLQKENIIDESGMPKERFSAEFPKEGPSILRIQQVVRGDSAAYFCASSPRDRDTGGYTFGSGTRLTVV.